The 21 T cell receptor beta chains below all came from one sample that was sequenced in a study of blood T cell repertoires in COVID-19. The method was immunoSEQ multiplex PCR; TCRdb's version includes in-frame clones alone and lacks a portion of them. The sample yields roughly 230,000 clones, roughly nine tenths seen once. The sample taken for sequencing was peripheral blood. The origin of the receptors is a man aged 65 to 79 with acute or convalescent COVID-19.

The V gene is TRBV7-8, the J gene TRBJ1-4, with TRBD1 identical over 7 bases. Germline CDR1 reads SGHVS; CDR2 reads FQNEAQ. V gave up 5 bases and J gave up 7 bases; unmatched junction bases: 10. This CDR3 contains 15 residues. As DNA, the CDR3 is TGTGCCAGCAGCCCAGCGCCCGGGACAGCTGAAAAACTGTTTTTT. It encodes CASSPAPGTAEKLFF.

Here the CDR3 reads CARSLARVGSPTDTQYF. The CDR3 DNA follows: TGTGCCAGAAGCTTGGCCAGGGTGGGATCCCCCACAGATACGCAGTATTTT. The rearrangement links TRBV5-3 to TRBJ2-3; D perhaps matches TRBD1 (5 bases). TRBV5-3 is an ORF, with its function uncertain. V was cut by 0 bases and J by 2 bases, with 16 bases left in between. The length of the CDR3 is 17 residues.

The genes are TRBV28 and TRBJ2-1; D is ambiguous. Germline V gives CDR1 MDHEN, CDR2 SYDVKM. This CDR3 is built from 14 residues. Trimming took off 5 bases at V and 1 base at J, with 9 bases between the two ends. The chain's CDR3 is CASSGSPSYNEQFF. CDR3 nucleotides: TGTGCCAGCAGTGGTAGCCCGTCCTACAATGAGCAGTTCTTC.

This chain connects TRBV2 to TRBJ2-1; 12 positions agree with TRBD2. The V segment lost 5 bases and the J segment 7 bases; nucleotides outside the gene matches: 6. The V gene's germline CDR1 is SNHLY and CDR2 FYNNEI. CDR3 length: 15 residues. This CDR3 is CASSLAGGPLNEQFF. In DNA form, the CDR3 reads TGTGCCAGCAGTCTAGCGGGAGGGCCCCTTAATGAGCAGTTCTTC.

The genes are TRBV11-2 and TRBJ1-2; 7 nucleotides align to TRBD1. CDR3 length equals 13 residues. The V and J ends lost 4 bases and 2 bases, in that order; junction bases with no gene match: 1. CDR1 is SGHAT, CDR2 FQNNGV, per germline. CDR3 loop: CASSWDRNYGYTF. The CDR3 DNA follows: TGTGCCAGCAGCTGGGACAGAAACTATGGCTACACCTTC.

V gene TRBV28 combines with J gene TRBJ2-1, with 7 bases matching TRBD2. Per germline, CDR1 MDHEN and CDR2 SYDVKM. V was pared by 6 bases and J by 6 bases, with 14 bases of the junction left unmatched. This CDR3 has 16 residues. CDR3 protein: CASRPSGGRGGNEQFF. CDR3 DNA sequence: TGTGCCAGCAGGCCTAGCGGAGGCCGTGGGGGCAATGAGCAGTTCTTC.

This clone is a singleton in its sample. The chain has TRBV5-1 and TRBJ1-1, with 7 nucleotides matching TRBD1. Germline lookup yields CDR1 SGHRS and CDR2 YFSETQ. The CDR3 length is 15 residues. V was clipped by 0 bases and J by 5 bases; unmatched bases: 7. The CDR3 DNA follows: TGCGCCAGCAGCTTGGGGCAGGGGGTGATTACTGAAGCTTTCTTT. Amino acid sequence: CASSLGQGVITEAFF. Full variable domain (outside the CDR3, taken from reference TRBV5-1 and TRBJ1-1): KAGVTQTPRYLIKTRGQQVTLSCSPISGHRSVSWYQQTPGQGLQFLFEYFSETQRNKGNFPGRFSGRQFSNSRSEMNVSTLELGDSALYLCASSLGQGVITEAFFGQGTRLTVV.

This chain joins TRBV19 and TRBJ2-3; 9 bases align to TRBD2. The CDR3 is 15 residues long. J gave up 2 bases and V 3 bases, and 3 bases lay outside the gene matches. CDR1 and CDR2 from the germline V gene are LNHDA and SQIVND (reference sequence). CDR3 sequence reads: CASSILAGITDTQYF. CDR3 nucleotide sequence: TGTGCCAGTAGTATCCTAGCGGGGATCACAGATACGCAGTATTTT.

V is TRBV24-1 and J is TRBJ2-1; D remains ambiguous. This CDR3 comprises 14 residues. The V end lost 6 bases, the J end lost 0 bases, and 8 bases lay between the germline ends. From germline, CDR1 is KGHDR and CDR2 SFDVKD. CDR3 bases: TGTGCCACCAGTCCCAGTCTCTCCTACAATGAGCAGTTCTTC. This encodes CATSPSLSYNEQFF.

Written as DNA, the CDR3 is TGTGCCATCAGTGAAAGGGGAGCGGGAGCGGGCAATGAGCAGTTCTTC. Its translation is CAISERGAGAGNEQFF. This rearrangement joins TRBV10-3 to TRBJ2-1; TRBD2 matches 8 bases. V gave up 3 bases and J gave up 6 bases; unmatched junction bases: 10. CDR3 length equals 16 residues. CDR1 is ENHRY and CDR2 is SYGVKD in the germline V gene.

The gene calls are TRBV7-2 and TRBJ1-6; 7 bases map to TRBD1. Germline lookup yields CDR1 SGHTA and CDR2 FQGNSA. The CDR3 covers 15 residues. The trim removed 3 bases at V and 6 bases at J, leaving 5 bases unmatched. The CDR3 sequence is CASSLSGQLNSPLHF. The CDR3 DNA is TGTGCCAGCAGCTTGTCGGGACAGCTTAATTCACCCCTCCACTTT.

This clone was observed a handful of times. In nucleotides, the CDR3 is TGTGCCAGCAGCCAAGCGGGAGGGCCCTATGAGCAGTTCTTC. This sequence encodes CASSQAGGPYEQFF. The chain is built from TRBV3-1 (or the pseudogene TRBV3-2) and TRBJ2-1; 8 bases agree with TRBD2. V was pared by 1 base and J by 8 bases, with 4 bases of the junction left unmatched. Germline values: CDR1 LGHDT, CDR2 YNNKEL (reference sequence). The length of the CDR3 is 14 residues.

This sequence joins TRBV19 and TRBJ1-5; D may be TRBD1 (5 bases). Germline values: CDR1 LNHDA, CDR2 SQIVND (reference sequence). V gave up 6 bases and J gave up 5 bases, with 11 bases separating them. The CDR3 length is 13 residues. The CDR3 bases are TGTGCCAGTAGAACCAGGGTGGATCAGCCCCAGCATTTT. This codes for CASRTRVDQPQHF.

This chain joins TRBV10-3 and TRBJ1-1; weak D call: TRBD1 (5 bases). Between the trimmed V and J ends, which lost 7 bases and 3 bases, there was a span of 15 bases. The CDR3 extends over 14 amino acids. Germline lookup yields CDR1 ENHRY and CDR2 SYGVKD. The CDR3 loop reads CAIKMDILDTEAFF. DNA of the CDR3: TGTGCCATCAAGATGGACATCTTGGACACTGAAGCTTTCTTT.

The chain employs TRBV6-6 and TRBJ1-2, with D possibly being TRBD1 (5 bases). The CDR3 has 15 amino acids. V gave up 4 bases and J gave up 2 bases, with 14 bases separating them. Looked up from germline, CDR1 is MNHNY and CDR2 is SVGAGI (reference sequence). The CDR3 nucleotides read TGTGCCAGCAGTTCCCGACAGATAGGAAACTATGGCTACACCTTC. It encodes CASSSRQIGNYGYTF.

This clone was found once. V and J are TRBV7-9 and TRBJ2-2; no reliable D call. The germline V and J ends were trimmed by 3 bases and 5 bases, with 7 bases remaining between them. This CDR3 has 13 amino acids. Germline V lookup: CDR1 SEHNR, CDR2 FQNEAQ (reference sequence). The DNA of the CDR3 is TGTGCCAGCAGCTTCACTCAAACCGGGGAGCTGTTTTTT. It encodes CASSFTQTGELFF.

The chain links TRBV5-1 to TRBJ1-1, with TRBD1 as a possible D gene (6 bases). CDR1 SGHRS and CDR2 YFSETQ come from the germline V gene. The length of the CDR3 is 14 residues. V was cut by 2 bases and J by 4 bases, with 12 bases left in between. CDR3 sequence: CASSFRQASTEAFF. The DNA of the CDR3 is TGCGCCAGCAGCTTCCGACAGGCGAGCACTGAAGCTTTCTTT.

V usage is TRBV9 and J usage is TRBJ2-1, with TRBD2 identical over 13 bases. Trimming at V came to 4 bases and at J to 0 bases, leaving 13 bases not matched to a gene. Germline V gene sequence: CDR1 SGDLS, CDR2 YYNGEE. The CDR3 has 20 amino acids. The CDR3 region is CASSSRLAGGTYSSYNEQFF. In DNA, the CDR3 is TGTGCCAGCAGCTCACGACTAGCGGGAGGAACATACAGCTCCTACAATGAGCAGTTCTTC.

The chain is built from TRBV14 and TRBJ1-2; perhaps TRBD1 as D (6 bases). This CDR3 has 12 amino acids. CDR1 is SGHDN and CDR2 is FVKESK in the germline V gene. The V gene lost 8 bases and the J gene lost 2 bases, with 9 bases spanning the gap. The CDR3 DNA follows: TGTGCCAGCGGACAGTACAACTATGGCTACACCTTC. Protein: CASGQYNYGYTF.

V is TRBV5-1 and J is TRBJ2-3, with 10 bases that match TRBD1. The CDR3 length is 16 residues. V lost 0 bases, J lost 3 bases, and 4 bases stayed unmatched. CDR1 and CDR2 (germline): SGHRS, YFSETQ. The CDR3 spells CASSLARTGGTDTQYF. The CDR3 DNA sequence: TGCGCCAGCAGCTTGGCCAGGACAGGGGGGACAGATACGCAGTATTTT.

This clone has a single count. The chain uses TRBV3-1 (or the pseudogene TRBV3-2) and TRBJ1-6; 8 positions agree with TRBD1. The CDR3 runs to 14 residues. From germline, CDR1 is LGHDT and CDR2 YNNKEL (reference sequence). Germline trimming cut 3 bases from V and 11 bases from J; bases unmatched to any gene: 6. The CDR3 sequence: CASSQRTGGAPLHF. CDR3 sequence (DNA): TGTGCCAGCAGCCAGCGTACAGGGGGGGCACCCCTCCACTTT.